Listed here is a single TCR beta chain. The method was immunoSEQ multiplex PCR; TCRdb's version includes in-frame clones alone and lacks a portion of them. Of tens of thousands of clones in the sample, about 95% were seen once. This record comes from a study of T cell changes during pregnancy in multiple sclerosis. In germline, CDR1 is LNHNV, CDR2 YYDKDF (reference sequence). This CDR3 has 13 residues. V shed 5 bases, J shed 7 bases, and the junction held 5 bases outside the gene matches. The receptor was isolated from a female donor with multiple sclerosis, enrolled in a pregnancy study. The chain has TRBV15 and TRBJ2-1, with 7 bases fitting TRBD1. Sequences were derived from peripheral blood, sampled in the third trimester of pregnancy. The CDR3 DNA reads TGTGCCACCAGCGCGGACAGGAGGAATGAGCAGTTCTTC. This gives the protein CATSADRRNEQFF.